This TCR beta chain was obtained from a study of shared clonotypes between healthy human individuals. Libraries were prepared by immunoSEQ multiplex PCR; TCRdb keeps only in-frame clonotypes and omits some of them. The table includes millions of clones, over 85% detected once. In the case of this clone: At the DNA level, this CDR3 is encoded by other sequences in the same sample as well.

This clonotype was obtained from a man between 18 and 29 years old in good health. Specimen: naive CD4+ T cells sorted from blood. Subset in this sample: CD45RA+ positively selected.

CDR3 protein: CASSPGQSGANVLTF. The CDR3 DNA is TGTGCCAGCTCACCAGGGCAGAGTGGGGCCAACGTCCTGACTTTC. The gene calls are TRBV18 and TRBJ2-6; D call uncertain. Trimming pared 2 bases from V and 3 bases from J, leaving 8 bases between. The CDR3 runs to 15 residues. Germline V lookup: CDR1 KGHSH, CDR2 LQKENI.